Listed below are T cell receptor beta chains from one sample, sequenced in a study of identifying expanded T cells in peripheral blood. Produced via immunoSEQ multiplex PCR; TCRdb's table is partial and in-frame only. The table has some 75,000 clones, roughly 88% seen once. Specimen: blood. These receptors all come from a person between 18 and 75 years old in good health. Each CDR3 is given with its conserved first and last residue. Each record gives: D gene, clone size, V gene, J gene, CDR3 DNA, CDR3 protein. A D gene is named only where the DNA matches it firmly. The size of a clone is reported for some rows only, either as once, few or many, or as a class for expanded clones.

.	.	TRBV5-5	TRBJ2-7	TGTGCCAGCAGCTTTGTCACAGAACAGTACTTC	CASSFVTEQYF
.	once	TRBV5-4	TRBJ2-7	TGTGCCAGCAGCCCCTCTATAGCCTCCTACGAGCAGTACTTC	CASSPSIASYEQYF
TRBD1	.	TRBV15	TRBJ2-5	TGTGCCACCAGCGGAACCTCCGGGACAGGGCCGACCCAGTACTTC	CATSGTSGTGPTQYF
.	.	TRBV28	TRBJ1-1	TGTGCCAGCACTACGGGGGGGTTAGGGCGTTTCGGAGCTGAAGCTTTCTTT	CASTTGGLGRFGAEAFF
.	few	TRBV2	TRBJ2-7	TGTGCCATCAATTCAGACTACGAGCAGTACTTC	CAINSDYEQYF
.	.	TRBV21-1	TRBJ1-1	TGTGCCAGCAGCAAGGGAGGGGAGCGAACTGAAGCTTTCTTT	CASSKGGERTEAFF
TRBD1	.	TRBV4-3	TRBJ2-6	TGCGCCAGCAGCCAACGCTCCAGGGGGCCGGAAAACTCTGGGGCCAACGTCCTGACTTTC	CASSQRSRGPENSGANVLTF
.	.	TRBV19	TRBJ1-2	TGTGCCAGTAGTATGTCCCGCTATGGCTACACCTTC	CASSMSRYGYTF
.	.	TRBV7-2	TRBJ1-6	TGTGCCAGCAGCTTAGACAGGGTTTCACCCCTCCACTTT	CASSLDRVSPLHF
.	.	TRBV28	TRBJ2-1	TGTGCCAGCAGTTTTTGGGCAGGCGAGGGGGAGCAGTTCTTC	CASSFWAGEGEQFF
.	.	TRBV5-6	TRBJ1-3	TGTGCCAGCAGCTTGGGAGCCGTTTCTGGAAACACCATATATTTT	CASSLGAVSGNTIYF
.	.	TRBV28	TRBJ2-2	TGTGCCAGCAGATCGAGCGGGCGCGCGAACACCGGGGAGCTGTTTTTT	CASRSSGRANTGELFF
.	.	TRBV5-6	TRBJ2-3	TGTGCCAGCAGCCTAGGGGGGCCCGTGGGCACAGATACGCAGTATTTT	CASSLGGPVGTDTQYF
.	.	TRBV2	TRBJ2-5	TGTGCCAGCAGTGTGTCCCCCCGGGGAGGGGGGGAGACCCAGTACTTC	CASSVSPRGGGETQYF
.	many	TRBV27	TRBJ1-1	TGTGCCAGCAGTAGGGACGGGTGGAACACTGAAGCTTTCTTT	CASSRDGWNTEAFF
TRBD1	.	TRBV29-1	TRBJ2-7	TGCAGCGTTGCATTCGGACAGGGGCCCTACGAGCAGTACTTC	CSVAFGQGPYEQYF
TRBD1	.	TRBV7-2	TRBJ2-5	TGTGCCAGCAGCTTGGACAGGGCATTGGAGACCCAGTACTTC	CASSLDRALETQYF
TRBD2	once	TRBV25-1	TRBJ2-3	TGTGCCAGCAGTAAAACTAGCGGGGGGGTCGTTGGGACAGATACGCAGTATTTT	CASSKTSGGVVGTDTQYF
.	.	TRBV30	TRBJ1-5	TGTGCCTGGAGTTATCGGGGGGCTAACAATCAGCCCCAGCATTTT	CAWSYRGANNQPQHF
TRBD1	.	TRBV18	TRBJ2-5	TGTGCCAGCTCACCGAGTTTAGACAGGGTACGGGGAGAGACCCAGTACTTC	CASSPSLDRVRGETQYF
.	.	TRBV20-1	TRBJ1-1	TGCAGTGCTCGCCAGGTGGAAGCTTTCTTT	CSARQVEAFF
.	.	TRBV9	TRBJ2-7	TGTGCCAGCAGCGTAGGGGCAGTCCGTTCCTACGAGCAGTACTTC	CASSVGAVRSYEQYF
TRBD1	.	TRBV5-1	TRBJ1-2	TGCGCCAGCAGCTGGTCGACAGGGGAAGGCTACACCTTC	CASSWSTGEGYTF
TRBD2	.	TRBV7-2	TRBJ2-7	TGTGCCAGCAGCCCCGCGACTAGCTGGGTATCGGAGCAGTACTTC	CASSPATSWVSEQYF
.	.	TRBV28	TRBJ1-5	TGTGCCAGCAGTGGGACATCCCGTCGAGGTCAGCCCCAGCATTTT	CASSGTSRRGQPQHF
TRBD2	.	TRBV4-1	TRBJ2-1	TGCGCCAGCAGCCCATTGGCCGTGCGACTAGCGGGAGAAACCTACAATGAGCAGTTCTTC	CASSPLAVRLAGETYNEQFF
.	once	TRBV19	TRBJ1-1	TGTGCCACCACGCCTCCCGGGGGGCGAGACACTGAAGCTTTCTTT	CATTPPGGRDTEAFF
TRBD1	.	TRBV5-4	TRBJ1-6	TGTGCCAGCAGCCCAGACAGGGGATTAGGGGCCAATTCACCCCTCCACTTT	CASSPDRGLGANSPLHF
.	.	TRBV4-3	TRBJ2-7	TGCGCCAGCAGCCAAGATCTGAGGTACGAGCAGTACTTC	CASSQDLRYEQYF
.	.	TRBV19	TRBJ2-1	TGTGCCAGTAGTATAGACGGACACCCCTACAATGAGCAGTTCTTC	CASSIDGHPYNEQFF
TRBD1	.	TRBV7-9	TRBJ2-5	TGTGCCAGCAGCGCCAGACAGGGGAGGGAGACCCAGTACTTC	CASSARQGRETQYF
TRBD2	once	TRBV9	TRBJ2-7	TGTGCCAGCAGCCCCGGGACTAGTGCCGCGGAGCAGTACTTC	CASSPGTSAAEQYF
TRBD1	.	TRBV9	TRBJ2-2	TGTGCCAGCAGCTCTCGACAGGGAGCGAACACCGGGGAGCTGTTTTTT	CASSSRQGANTGELFF
TRBD2	.	TRBV7-2	TRBJ2-7	TGTGCCAGCAGCTATAGGACTAGCGGGACTTACGAGCAGTACTTC	CASSYRTSGTYEQYF
TRBD2	.	TRBV11-2	TRBJ2-1	TGTGCCAGCAGCTTACCGGGACTAGCGGGATATGAGCAGTTCTTC	CASSLPGLAGYEQFF
TRBD2	.	TRBV2	TRBJ2-1	TGTGCCAGCAGTGAAGCGATGAGACTAGCAACTAATGAGCAGTTCTTC	CASSEAMRLATNEQFF